Each of the 6 T cell receptor beta chains below was sequenced from the same sample in a study of blood T cell repertoires in COVID-19. TCRdb keeps only in-frame clones here, not all; method: immunoSEQ multiplex PCR. The table lists around 230,000 clones, more than 75% of them singletons. The sample taken for sequencing was peripheral blood. Every receptor here comes from a woman aged 55-70 years with active or convalescent COVID-19.

V and J are TRBV5-1 and TRBJ2-3; the D is unclear. V lost 2 bases to trimming and J lost 5 bases, with 9 bases between them. Germline V gene data show CDR1 as SGHRS and CDR2 as YFSETQ. The CDR3 consists of 13 residues. The CDR3 here is CASSFASLDTQYF. In DNA form, the CDR3 reads TGCGCCAGCAGCTTCGCTAGTCTAGATACGCAGTATTTT.

About this clone itself: Other DNA sequences within the sample encode an identical CDR3. CDR3 region: CASSRTGVNTEAFF. The CDR3 DNA follows: TGTGCCAGTAGCCGGACAGGGGTGAACACTGAAGCTTTCTTT. The rearrangement joins TRBV19 to TRBJ1-1, with 9 bases fitting TRBD1. This CDR3 has 14 residues. V lost 6 bases, J lost 0 bases, and 2 bases stayed unmatched. Germline V gene sequence: CDR1 LNHDA, CDR2 SQIVND (reference sequence).

CDR3 residues: CASSLGLAGAGNEQFF. The CDR3 coding sequence is TGCGCCAGCAGCTTGGGACTAGCGGGGGCGGGTAATGAGCAGTTCTTC. This rearrangement joins TRBV5-1 to TRBJ2-1; 12 positions match TRBD2. J gave up 7 bases and V 0 bases, and 5 bases lay outside the gene matches. Germline V gene lookup returns CDR1 SGHRS and CDR2 YFSETQ. CDR3 size: 16 residues.

The J gene is TRBJ2-1, the V gene TRBV7-3, with 8 positions matching TRBD1. Germline V gene sequence: CDR1 SGHTA, CDR2 FQGTGA. CDR3 length: 15 amino acids. Unmatched junction bases numbered 5, after V lost 2 bases and J lost 5 bases. CDR3 amino acids: CASSLVTGVNNEQFF. In nucleotides, the CDR3 is TGTGCCAGCAGCTTAGTGACAGGGGTTAACAATGAGCAGTTCTTC.

This clone was observed a few times. This sequence joins TRBV7-9 and TRBJ1-2; perhaps TRBD1 as D (6 bases). Germline CDR1 is SEHNR and CDR2 is FQNEAQ (reference sequence). The V and J ends lost 5 bases and 5 bases respectively, with 12 bases between them. There are 13 residues in the CDR3. CDR3: CASSQDSPYGYTF. CDR3 sequence (DNA): TGTGCCAGCAGCCAGGACAGTCCGTATGGCTACACCTTC.

This clone has just one count. The rearrangement uses TRBV5-5 and TRBJ2-1, with 7 bases matching TRBD2. This CDR3 has 16 residues. CDR1 SGHKS and CDR2 YYEKEE come from the germline V gene (reference sequence). V was clipped by 4 bases and J by 0 bases; unmatched bases: 7. This CDR3 is CASSPSGVSSYNEQFF. The CDR3 coding sequence is TGTGCCAGCAGCCCGAGCGGGGTGAGCTCCTACAATGAGCAGTTCTTC.